A selection of T cell receptor beta chains follows, all from one sample in a study of blood T cell repertoires in COVID-19. This table comes from immunoSEQ multiplex PCR, and its TCRdb copy is limited to in-frame clones, with some not included. The sample lists a few hundred thousand clones, around 90% occurring once. Sequenced sample: peripheral blood. These receptor sequences come from a woman aged 70-85 years with COVID-19, enrolled during active disease. CDR3s include the opening cysteine and the closing phenylalanine or tryptophan. Each record gives: V gene, D gene, clone size, J gene, CDR3 protein. D genes are given only for firm matches. Part of the rows lack a size; the others show once, few, many or a class for expanded clones.

TRBV14	TRBD2	once	TRBJ2-5	CASSLVTGGRETQYF
TRBV7-2	-	-	TRBJ1-6	CASSLTRRSFDSPLHF
TRBV5-1	TRBD1	-	TRBJ2-2	CASSLGDRENTGELFF
TRBV3-1/TRBV3-2	-	-	TRBJ2-7	CASSQVGGSLQNEQYF
TRBV28	-	-	TRBJ1-2	CASSTYLRPGYGYTF
TRBV6-5	TRBD1	many	TRBJ2-3	CALAGGHTDTQYF
TRBV5-6	TRBD2	-	TRBJ2-5	CASSLVAGSETQYF
TRBV7-2	-	-	TRBJ1-2	CASSERQKHTF
TRBV24-1	-	-	TRBJ2-5	CATSDLLRGQETQYF
TRBV24-1	TRBD1	-	TRBJ2-7	CATGPGQGGYEQYF
TRBV9	-	-	TRBJ2-5	CASSVGAGKGETQYF
TRBV9	TRBD2	once	TRBJ2-3	CASSAWTSGRWITDTQYF
TRBV7-9	TRBD1	-	TRBJ2-6	CASSVSPGTGSGANVLTF
TRBV24-1	TRBD2	-	TRBJ2-7	CATSDSRGGRYEQYF
TRBV18	-	-	TRBJ2-5	CASSPPMGGIQETQYF
TRBV11-2	TRBD1	-	TRBJ2-1	CASSSRGSSSYNEQFF
TRBV28	TRBD1	-	TRBJ1-1	CASSLSGGIAEAFF
TRBV5-1	-	-	TRBJ2-1	CASSFPGESNEQFF
TRBV6-2/TRBV6-3	-	-	TRBJ1-2	CASSYVGQGYGYTF
TRBV10-3	TRBD1	-	TRBJ1-1	CAIRLQGLNTEAFF
TRBV4-1	TRBD2	-	TRBJ2-3	CASSQIVTSGARDTQYF
TRBV3-1/TRBV3-2	TRBD1	-	TRBJ2-7	CASSHWDSTYEQYF
TRBV18	-	-	TRBJ1-1	CASSPFGEGSEAFF
TRBV5-4	-	-	TRBJ2-7	CASSLAPGATTYEQYF
TRBV15	TRBD1	once	TRBJ1-3	CATSRDRGVGNTIYF
TRBV7-9	-	-	TRBJ1-1	CASSLRQLNTEAFF
TRBV6-1	-	-	TRBJ2-4	CASSDQQGKMKNIQYF
TRBV6-2/TRBV6-3	-	-	TRBJ2-7	CASSPKLVYEQYF
TRBV6-5	TRBD1	-	TRBJ1-4	CASSARTGGEKLFF
TRBV5-4	-	-	TRBJ2-7	CASSLESYEQYF
TRBV5-1	-	-	TRBJ2-1	CASSSGPKAEQFF
TRBV6-1	-	-	TRBJ1-5	CASSEYAGLNQPQHF
TRBV5-5	TRBD2	-	TRBJ2-7	CASSFTAGGVYEQYF
TRBV6-5	TRBD2	-	TRBJ2-7	CASISGGTIYEQYF
TRBV5-1	-	-	TRBJ1-2	CATAEGQNYGYTF
TRBV9	-	-	TRBJ1-2	CASSVGGGDYGYTF
TRBV15	-	-	TRBJ2-7	CATSRDAAISYEQYF
TRBV5-6	-	-	TRBJ1-1	CASSLGQFPEAFF
TRBV9	-	-	TRBJ2-5	CASSLWVGRDETQYF
TRBV4-3	-	-	TRBJ2-2	CASSQEIVLNRVGDTGELFF
TRBV12-3/TRBV12-4	TRBD1	-	TRBJ1-2	CASSKTGGDGYTF
TRBV5-5	-	-	TRBJ2-6	CASSLSQGMSFSGANVLTF
TRBV6-5	-	once	TRBJ2-6	CASSYHTATGANVLTF
TRBV11-2	-	-	TRBJ1-5	CASSLDAGVQPQHF
TRBV6-4	-	-	TRBJ2-7	CASAKLYEQYF
TRBV5-5	-	-	TRBJ2-7	CASSPVQFYEQYF
TRBV29-1	-	-	TRBJ1-3	CSVPTGNTIYF
TRBV4-1	TRBD1	-	TRBJ2-7	CASSLNPGQGTYEQYF
TRBV18	-	-	TRBJ2-2	CASSPINYSGELFF
TRBV7-9	-	-	TRBJ2-7	CASSFAGFGEQYF
TRBV5-1	TRBD1	-	TRBJ1-1	CASSGTGVGTEAFF